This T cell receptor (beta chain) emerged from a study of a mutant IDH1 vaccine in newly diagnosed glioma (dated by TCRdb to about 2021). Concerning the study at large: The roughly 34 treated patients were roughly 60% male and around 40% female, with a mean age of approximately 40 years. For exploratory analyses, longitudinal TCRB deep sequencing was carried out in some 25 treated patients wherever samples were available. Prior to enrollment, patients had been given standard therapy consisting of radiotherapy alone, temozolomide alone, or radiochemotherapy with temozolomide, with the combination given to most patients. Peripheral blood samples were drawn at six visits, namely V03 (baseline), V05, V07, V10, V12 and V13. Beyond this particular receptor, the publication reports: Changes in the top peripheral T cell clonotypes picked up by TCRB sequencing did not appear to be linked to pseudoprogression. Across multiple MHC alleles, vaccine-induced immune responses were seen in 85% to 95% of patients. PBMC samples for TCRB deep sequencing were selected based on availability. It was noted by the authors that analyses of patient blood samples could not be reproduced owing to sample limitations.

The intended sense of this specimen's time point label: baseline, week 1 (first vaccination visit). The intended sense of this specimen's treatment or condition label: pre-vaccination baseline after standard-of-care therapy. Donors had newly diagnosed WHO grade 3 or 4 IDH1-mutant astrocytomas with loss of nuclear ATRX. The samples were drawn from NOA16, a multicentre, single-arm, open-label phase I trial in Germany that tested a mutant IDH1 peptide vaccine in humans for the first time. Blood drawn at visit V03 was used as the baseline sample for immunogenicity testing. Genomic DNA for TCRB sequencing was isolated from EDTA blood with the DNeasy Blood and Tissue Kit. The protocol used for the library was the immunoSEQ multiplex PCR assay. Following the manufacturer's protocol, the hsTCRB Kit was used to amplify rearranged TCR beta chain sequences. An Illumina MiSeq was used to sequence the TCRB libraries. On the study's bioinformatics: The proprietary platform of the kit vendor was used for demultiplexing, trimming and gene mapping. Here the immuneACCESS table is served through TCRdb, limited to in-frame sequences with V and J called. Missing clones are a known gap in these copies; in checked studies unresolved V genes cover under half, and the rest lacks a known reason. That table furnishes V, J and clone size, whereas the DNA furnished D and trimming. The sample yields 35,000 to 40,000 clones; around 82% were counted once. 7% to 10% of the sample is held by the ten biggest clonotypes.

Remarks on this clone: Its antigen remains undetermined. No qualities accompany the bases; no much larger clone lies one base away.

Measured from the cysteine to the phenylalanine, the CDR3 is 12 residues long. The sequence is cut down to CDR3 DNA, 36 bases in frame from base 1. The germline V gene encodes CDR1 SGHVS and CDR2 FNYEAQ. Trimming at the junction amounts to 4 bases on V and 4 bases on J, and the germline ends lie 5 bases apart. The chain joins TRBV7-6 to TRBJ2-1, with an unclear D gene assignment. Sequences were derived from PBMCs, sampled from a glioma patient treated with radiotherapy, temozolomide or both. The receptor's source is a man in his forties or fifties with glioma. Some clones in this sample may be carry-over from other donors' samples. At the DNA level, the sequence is TGTGCCAGCAGCTCCCTATACAATGAGCAGTTCTTC. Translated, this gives CASSSLYNEQFF.